This T cell receptor (beta chain) derives from a study of cytomegalovirus exposure and HLA in healthy donors (dated by TCRdb to about 2017). At the level of the whole study: An earlier analysis of some 550 of the donors reported roughly 270 Gb of sequence data and some 100 million unique TCR beta sequences from about 200 million T cells. An earlier analysis of about 600 of the donors used high-throughput TCR beta sequencing to judge whether each TCR beta V gene segment behaved as functional or pseudogenic. A later analysis re-examined previously published TCR beta repertoires from around 670 donors and added high-resolution HLA genotyping to investigate patterns of TCR occurrence. Besides the first cohort of some 670 subjects, a separate validation cohort made up of over 95 different subjects was used. Typing coverage differed by locus: A, B, C, DRB1 and DQB1 were typed in roughly 629-640 donors, DQA1 in 522, DPA1 in approximately 610, and DPB1 in 472. Both class I and class II loci were covered by HLA typing, at four-digit resolution. Donor age, sex, ethnicity and CMV serostatus were collected together with the repertoire data. High-throughput TCR immunosequencing, statistical association of individual TCRs with disease status, and machine learning were combined to predict cytomegalovirus infection status. An early release that covered roughly 600 HLA-typed donors contained 300 to 350 gigabases of sequencing data and tens of millions of unique TCR sequences. A later genetic analysis used genome-wide SNP genotypes for about 60% of the roughly 700 donors, treating that subset as a discovery cohort. In the later analysis, no new phenotypic data were used to find candidate immune exposures; instead, reliance was placed on TCR beta sequences and their occurrence across donors. Of the roughly 410 genotyped donors, 75% to 85% were placed in the genetic ancestry cluster associated with self-reported Caucasian donors. The study aimed to test whether cataloging public T cell receptors could reveal signatures of past pathogen exposure. Using immunosequencing, the study profiled T cell repertoires from roughly 650 subjects and related those repertoires to cytomegalovirus serostatus. Every repertoire in the discovery cohort had been generated on one and the same sequencing platform. Among around 400 genotyped donors of the cohort, an average of about 240,000 unique TCR beta nucleotide sequences were sequenced per donor, approximately 20% of them non-productive. Several DR-DQ haplotypes were handled as single units for association and clustering because linkage in the cohort was strong.

The cohort was made up of 666 healthy bone marrow donors. Cohort members were all nominally healthy when sampled, although unrecorded immune exposures were likely present. The donor was CMV seronegative and was included in the group of around 320 seronegative cohort members. A peripheral blood sample was collected from each donor, and TCR beta sequencing was performed on peripheral blood mononuclear cells. Genomic DNA extraction from the blood cell samples was performed with the Qiagen DNeasy Blood Extraction Kit. Overall study results and their limits: The presence/absence analyses assumed that sequencing depth was roughly uniform across donors, and that assumption may not be true. Because counts were too low, about 18 rarely observed V segments, including chromosome 9 orphons, were left out of the earlier analysis of about 620 of the donors. The cohort was sequenced for TCR beta chains only, and without alpha or paired-chain data the features that could be detected were limited. According to a later analysis, parvovirus B19, influenza, CMV and Epstein-Barr virus appeared linked to several top co-occurrence clusters. Because HLA typing was unavailable for some donors at each locus, only the typed subset was used in association tests. A further reported finding was that TCR beta sequences accurately predicted the HLA-A and HLA-B alleles for most subjects in the first cohort. In a later analysis, TCR association rates were found to vary across HLA loci, with the most associated TCRs seen for DRB1 alleles and the fewest for HLA-C alleles. Immune exposure information for the cohort was limited to CMV serostatus. When HLA alleles, especially DR and DQ, strongly co-occurred, TCR associations were difficult to assign to individual alleles. The study listed 150 to 200 TCR beta chains as associated with cytomegalovirus. Compared with the approximately 710-donor mean, donors in an Asian-associated ancestry cluster had fewer N-insertions in productive TCRs, according to a later genetic analysis. The sequencing pipeline was judged likely to have produced a cluster of highly shared sequence variants as a technical artifact. In a later analysis, HLA-associated TCR beta chains showed more clonal expansion and lower generation probabilities than non-associated chains that were equally common. The authors suggested that the approach could potentially be generalized to other disease states and immunological phenotypes. In a later analysis, most CMV-associated TCR beta chains were found to appear HLA-restricted, with HLA associations seemingly driven largely by CMV exposure. Most TCR sequences were seen in very few donors, while some public TCRs were found in many individuals. In vitro tests confirmed that a few of the cytomegalovirus-associated TCR beta chains recognize cytomegalovirus antigens. Broadly in line with IMGT annotations, most TCR beta V segments showed up in productive rearrangements about 90% or about 30% of the time in an earlier analysis of a few hundred of the donors. Correlated functional status among segregating V segments might be attributable to linkage disequilibrium, but an unknown experimental factor could not be ruled out. In a later genetic analysis, a missense DCLRE1C variant was associated with V-gene and J-gene trimming of TCR beta chains, and the association was replicated in an independent cohort. Cytomegalovirus status was reported to be diagnosed by the classifier with high specificity and sensitivity in both the original and validation cohorts. A later analysis associated 15,000 or so TCR beta sequences with specific HLA alleles at a false discovery rate of 0.05.

The library was made by the immunoSEQ multiplex PCR assay. For the multiplex PCR, a mixture combining 60 forward primers for TCR Vbeta segments and 13 reverse primers for TCR Jbeta segments was used. A multiplex PCR assay on genomic DNA amplified the CDR3 region of rearranged TCR beta genes. Amplified TCR beta libraries were sequenced as 87-base-pair reads on the Illumina HiSeq System. From the authors' description of their analysis: Across the 670 or so repertoires, a later analysis counted approximately 83 million unique TCR beta chains, 9.5 million to 12 million of which were shared by at least two donors. Raw reads were error-corrected and collapsed into unique sequences with a nearest-neighbor algorithm that merged closely related sequences to remove PCR and sequencing errors. V, D and J gene segments were assigned by aligning CDR3 sequences to IMGT reference sequences. Each retained sequence needed at least a six-nucleotide match to both a V gene segment and a J gene segment. A rearrangement was called productive if the CDR3 had no stop codons and remained in frame with V and J, and every other rearrangement was called non-productive. CDR3 was defined by IMGT convention, running from the second conserved V-encoded cysteine to the conserved J-encoded phenylalanine. Sequences without an unambiguous match to a single V gene segment were excluded from the earlier analysis of 587 of the donors. In an earlier analysis of about 590 of the donors, a V segment was called functional when productive rearrangements were above 56.7%, and segregating when the standard deviation between donors exceeded 5%. A statistical classification framework was built for diagnosing cytomegalovirus status from the catalog of TCR beta chain sequences. In a later analysis, TCR nucleotide sequences were compared against IMGT/GENE-DB human TR gene sequences so that V and J genes could be assigned. In a later analysis, CDR3 sequences and most-parsimonious VDJ recombination scenarios were assigned using the TCRdist pipeline. In a later analysis, each TCR beta chain was defined by its CDR3 amino acid sequence together with its V-gene family, and reads lacking a unique V-gene family were excluded. As a way to deal with suspected cross-contamination and a sequencing artifact, a later analysis dropped nearly 600 nucleotide sequences that were highly shared and had low generation probability. A later analysis calculated a clonal expansion index for each public chain from normalized within-repertoire ranks of inferred template counts. A later analysis computed generation probabilities with a VDJ recombination model fitted to out-of-frame rearrangements, and checked the results against IGoR. A later analysis scored TCR-TCR, TCR-HLA and TCR-CMV co-occurrence with hypergeometric tests, applying a repertoire-size bias correction to TCR pairs. In a later analysis, false discovery rates were estimated by permuting HLA or CMV assignments 20 times. In a later analysis, co-occurring TCRs were grouped using DBSCAN, and TCRdist sequence similarity was added for clustering within HLA-allele-positive subsets. Co-occurrence clustering excluded repertoires with fewer than 30,000 or more than 120,000 public chains, plus five with anomalous nucleotide sharing. As stored in TCRdb, this immuneACCESS dataset retains in-frame rearrangements with V and J assigned. A fraction of the clones does not appear; measured against another copy, unresolved V genes explain less than half of the discrepancy, and the remainder lacks a known reason. D and trimming come from the DNA, and the V and J calls and clone size come from that table. This sample is represented by 170,000 or so clones; about 80% of them were singletons. The ten largest clones take up around 0.69% of the sample.

About this clone: There is no known antigen for this receptor. Base quality data are lacking; no much larger clone is found one base away.

The specimen was PBMCs. The TCR was taken from a boy between 10 and 17 years old in good health and CMV-seronegative.

The nucleotides are TGTGCCAGCAGCCGCCGGGAGGGCCGGACCGGGGAGCTGTTTTTT. It encodes CASSRREGRTGELFF. Here the chain combines TRBV2 and TRBJ2-2; TRBD2 matches 8 bases in the middle. CDR1 and CDR2, looked up from the germline V gene, are SNHLY and FYNNEI. The CDR3 goes from the cysteine to the phenylalanine over 15 residues. Here the CDR3 DNA is all that survives: 45 bases in frame from base 1. Compared with germline, V lacks 6 bases and J lacks 5 bases; bases without a gene match: 8.